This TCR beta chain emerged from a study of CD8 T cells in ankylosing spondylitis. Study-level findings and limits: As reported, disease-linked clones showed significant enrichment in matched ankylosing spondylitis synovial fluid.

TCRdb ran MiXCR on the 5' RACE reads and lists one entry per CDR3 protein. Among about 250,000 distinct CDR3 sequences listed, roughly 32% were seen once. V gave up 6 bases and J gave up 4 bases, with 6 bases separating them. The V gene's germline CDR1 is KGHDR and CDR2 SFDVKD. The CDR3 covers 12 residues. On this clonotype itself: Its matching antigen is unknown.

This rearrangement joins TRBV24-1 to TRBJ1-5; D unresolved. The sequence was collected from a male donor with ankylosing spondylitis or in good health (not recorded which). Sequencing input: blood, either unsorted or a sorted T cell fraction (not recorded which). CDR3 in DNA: TGTGCCACCAGTCTCGGTAATCAGCCCCAGCATTTT. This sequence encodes CATSLGNQPQHF.